This paragraph covers one T cell receptor (beta chain) sequence. Original handling: ImmunoSEQ sequences covered only the junction and lacked quality scores; filtering therefore differed. Assay: immunoSEQ multiplex PCR; the TCRdb copy retains only in-frame clones and omits some. V and J calls and clone size follow that table, whereas D and trimming were derived from the DNA. Of approximately 2.3 million clones listed, 93% are singletons. These data belong to a study of shared clonotypes between healthy human individuals. The CDR3 covers 13 residues. Between the trimmed V and J ends, which lost 5 bases and 3 bases, there was a span of 9 bases. Per germline, CDR1 LGHNT and CDR2 FRNRAP.

Material for sequencing was naive CD4+ T cells from PBMCs. Subset specified: CD45RA+ positively selected. This receptor was identified in a man between 18 and 35 years old in good health. Some clones in this sample may be carry-over from other donors' samples. J is TRBJ2-3 and V is TRBV12-5; D gene ambiguous. Here the CDR3 reads CASGGLSTDTQYF. The CDR3 DNA follows: TGTGCTAGTGGTGGCCTTTCAACAGATACGCAGTATTTT.